These 23 T cell receptor beta chains were all obtained from the same sample, sequenced in a study of tumor-infiltrating lymphocytes in primary liver carcinoma. Co-extraction yielded RNA and DNA from 20-30 mg of unsorted bulk tissue. Reverse transcription of about 500 ng total RNA with a constant-region primer produced TCR beta cDNA. Construction of TCR beta libraries relied on three successive nested multiplex PCR rounds employing slightly modified ARM-PCR. Amplification in the first two PCR rounds was performed using TRBV1-TRBV30 forward primers and a C-beta reverse primer for approximately 10 cycles each. TCRdb re-analysed the multiplex PCR reads in MiXCR, keeping a single row per CDR3 protein. The profile shows 25,000 to 35,000 distinct CDR3 sequences, 60% to 80% of them singletons. Sequenced material: liver tumor tissue from sampling region 3. Subset in this sample: tumor region T3, left-lateral pole. The source is a woman in her 30s with primary liver carcinoma and hepatitis B virus infection.

Comments on this clonotype: One end of the junction fails to match germline, which may point to a read error. This rearrangement joins TRBV6-1 to TRBJ1-2, with D unresolved. The CDR3 totals 16 residues. The V gene's germline CDR1 is MNHNS and CDR2 SASEGT. The CDR3 is CASSEAAAPENGGNTF. The CDR3 DNA is TGTGCCAGTAGTGAAGCCGCTGCCCCCGAAAATGGTGGCAACACCTTC.

About this clonotype: Its ends do not fully match the called genes, so a read error is possible. V and J are TRBV6-1 and TRBJ2-2, with 7 bases matching TRBD2. The germline V gene encodes CDR1 MNHNS and CDR2 SASEGT. This CDR3 contains 14 residues. CDR3 DNA sequence: TGTGCCAGCATGAAGAGAAGGGACGCGGGGGAGCTGTTTTTC. Its translation: CASMKRRDAGELFF.

About this clonotype: A much larger clone lies one base from this, so it may be a read error. The chain joins TRBV29-1 to TRBJ2-3; D not resolved. V gave up 8 bases and J gave up 1 base, with 13 bases separating them. Germline V gene lookup returns CDR1 SQVTM and CDR2 ANQGSEA. This CDR3 region has 13 residues. In DNA, the CDR3 is TGCAGCTTTGGAATCCCCGGCACAGATACGCAGTATTTT. It specifies CSFGIPGTDTQYF.

This chain links TRBV14 with TRBJ2-4, with a weak D call TRBD2 (6 bases). Germline V gene data show CDR1 as SGHDN and CDR2 as FVKESK. The CDR3 extends over 15 amino acids. CDR3 sequence (DNA): TGTAACAGCAGCCAACGGGAGACGCCCAAAAACATTCAGTACTTC. Residues: CNSSQRETPKNIQYF.

As for this clonotype: Likely a read error: the CDR3 ends without its conserved phenylalanine or tryptophan. The V and J genes are TRBV28 and TRBJ2-5; 8 bases map to TRBD2. CDR3 length equals 15 residues. From germline, CDR1 is MDHEN and CDR2 SYDVKM. The CDR3 nucleotides read TGTGTCAGCAGGCCAGGACTAGCTATTAGAGAGATCCAGTACCTC. It codes for CVSRPGLAIREIQYL.

In the case of this clonotype: The germline gene is not matched at one end of the junction; a read error may be the cause. This chain uses TRBV10-3 with TRBJ2-2; D may be TRBD2 (5 bases). The V gene's germline CDR1 is ENHRY and CDR2 SYGVKD. The CDR3 covers 13 residues. CDR3 sequence reads: CAISESLTGERFF. DNA for the CDR3: TGTGCCATCAGTGAGTCGCTCACCGGGGAGCGGTTTTTT.

Turning to this clonotype: This may arise from a read error, as a much more abundant clone is one base away. The chain couples TRBV18 to TRBJ2-1; 9 positions match TRBD2. Germline assignment: CDR1 KGHSH and CDR2 LQKENI. This CDR3 has 16 amino acids. The CDR3 sequence: CASSRPLAGAYNEQSF. CDR3 DNA sequence: TGTGCCAGCTCACGCCCCTTAGCGGGGGCCTACAATGAGCAGTCCTTC.

Of note for this clonotype: A read error may produce the germline difference seen at one junction end. The chain links TRBV11-2 to TRBJ1-2, with D possibly TRBD1 on 6 matching bases. The CDR3 runs 16 residues. Germline V CDR1 and CDR2: SGHAT, FQNNGV. The CDR3 bases are TGTACCAGCAGCCTCGGGACACCGGAGGGGTTCTATGGCAACACCTTC. This codes for CTSSLGTPEGFYGNTF. The full variable domain, completed using reference TRBV11-2 and TRBJ1-2, is EAGVAQSPRYKIIEKRQSVAFWCNPISGHATLYWYQQILGQGPKLLIQFQNNGVVDDSQLPKDRFSAERLKGVDSTLKIQPAKLEDSAVYLCTSSLGTPEGFYGNTFGSGTRLTVV.

This clonotype was picked up one time. One end of the junction varies from germline; a read error may be responsible. The chain uses TRBV6-1 and TRBJ2-2; D could derive from TRBD1 or TRBD2 (5 bases each). The V gene's germline CDR1 is MNHNS and CDR2 SASEGT. CDR3 size: 19 residues. CDR3 residues: CASSETLPGDAGNTGELSF. DNA for the CDR3: TGTGCCAGCAGTGAAACCCTTCCCGGGGACGCCGGGAACACCGGGGAGCTGTCTTTT.

This clonotype was recorded once. The chain carries TRBV11-3 and TRBJ2-7; 7 bases match TRBD2. J gave up 13 bases and V 2 bases, and 14 bases lay outside the gene matches. The germline gives CDR1 SGHNT, CDR2 YENEEA. The CDR3 has 14 residues. The CDR3 sequence: CASSLSGREHMHYF. The CDR3 DNA reads TGTGCCAGCAGCTTAAGCGGGCGGGAGCACATGCACTACTTC.

The rearrangement joins TRBV5-4 to TRBJ2-3; D is possibly TRBD1 (5 bases). Germline CDR1 and CDR2: SGHNT and YYREEE (reference sequence). Trimming pared 4 bases from V and 2 bases from J, leaving 20 bases between. This CDR3 comprises 17 residues. CDR3: CASSVDRHPSPTDTQYF. The CDR3 nucleotides are TGTGCCAGCAGCGTAGACAGACATCCTTCACCCACAGATACGCAGTATTTT.

With regard to this clonotype: This sequence may be a read error, since a much larger clone differs from it by one base. V is TRBV29-1 and J is TRBJ2-3, with 9 bases fitting TRBD2. Germline V CDR1 and CDR2: SQVTM, ANQGSEA. This CDR3 has 15 amino acids. The chain's CDR3 is CSAQGLAGFTNTQYF. In DNA form, the CDR3 reads TGCAGCGCCCAGGGGCTAGCGGGATTCACAAATACGCAGTATTTT.

The V and J genes are TRBV4-2 and TRBJ1-4; D gene uncertain. The germline CDR1 and CDR2 sequences are LGHNA and YNFKEQ. V lost 0 bases and J 6 bases, leaving 14 bases between the germline ends. The CDR3 length is 16 residues. The CDR3: CASSQESIGDDEKLFF. In DNA form, the CDR3 reads TGTGCCAGCAGCCAAGAATCGATAGGCGACGATGAAAAACTGTTTTTT.

V usage is TRBV5-1 and J usage is TRBJ2-7, with TRBD2 identical over 13 bases. Germline CDR1 SGHRS, CDR2 YFSETQ. The V segment lost 3 bases and the J segment 0 bases; nucleotides outside the gene matches: 6. The CDR3 is made up of 17 amino acids. CDR3 coding DNA: TGCGCCAGCAGCTCGAGGACTAGCGGGGGAGTCTCCTACGAGCAGTACTTC. Its protein is CASSSRTSGGVSYEQYF.

Regarding this clonotype: At one of its ends the junction is not consistent with the germline gene, which may arise from a read error. The chain uses TRBV5-8 and TRBJ2-1, with 8 bases aligning to TRBD1. This CDR3 comprises 13 residues. Per the germline V gene, CDR1 is SGHTS and CDR2 is YDEGEE. CDR3 in amino acids: CASSLDRGNEQLF. The CDR3 region has the DNA TGTGCCAGCAGCTTAGACAGGGGCAATGAGCAGTTATTC.

This rearrangement joins TRBV18 to TRBJ2-4, with TRBD1 as a possible D gene (6 bases). The CDR3 spans 14 residues. Between the trimmed V and J ends, which lost 3 bases and 4 bases, there was a span of 10 bases. Germline V gene lookup returns CDR1 KGHSH and CDR2 LQKENI. CDR3 DNA sequence: TGTGCCAGCTCACCGGGACAACCGAAAAACATTCAGTACTTC. Translated: CASSPGQPKNIQYF.

Comment on this clonotype: One end of the junction is discordant with germline, which a read error may explain. This chain connects TRBV11-2 to TRBJ2-1; D remains unclear. Per the germline V gene, CDR1 is SGHAT and CDR2 is FQNNGV. CDR3 size: 15 residues. The CDR3 reads CASSLDGSSYYEQFF. The CDR3 DNA is TGTGCTAGTAGTTTAGACGGTAGCTCCTACTATGAGCAGTTCTTC.

About this clonotype: This is likely a read error, given that the CDR3 carries no conserved phenylalanine or tryptophan at its end. The DNA is left out, because the CDR3 cannot be placed on it with certainty; the CDR3 is given as TCRdb lists it. This chain joins TRBV14 and TRBJ1-1. Germline CDR1 is SGHDN and CDR2 is FVKESK. The CDR3 numbers 13 amino acids, ends counted. CDR3 residues: CASSQATEGWVFL.

This sequence joins TRBV12-3 or TRBV12-4 and TRBJ2-1; 9 bases map to TRBD2. J gave up 2 bases and V 7 bases, and 3 bases lay outside the gene matches. CDR3 length equals 14 residues. The CDR3 spells CASTTSGPYNEQFF. The CDR3 nucleotides read TGTGCCAGCACTACTAGCGGGCCCTACAATGAGCAGTTCTTC.

In its sample, this clonotype was seen a few times. A read error may be the cause here, since a much bigger clone is one base away. V usage is TRBV11-2 and J usage is TRBJ1-1; D unclear. The CDR3 is made up of 15 amino acids. Germline values: CDR1 SGHAT, CDR2 FQNNGV. CDR3 DNA sequence: TGTGGCAGCAGCTTAGCGAGGGTGGGCGGGACTGAAGCTTTCTTT. It codes for CGSSLARVGGTEAFF.

The chain carries TRBV11-2 and TRBJ2-1; no clear D gene. V was clipped by 6 bases and J by 7 bases, with 16 bases between them. Germline CDR1 and CDR2: SGHAT and FQNNGV. This CDR3 has 14 amino acids. The CDR3 sequence is CASSLELGKNEQFF. CDR3 in DNA: TGTGCCAGCAGTCTCGAATTGGGGAAGAATGAGCAGTTCTTC.

On this clonotype itself: Germline and junction disagree at one end, which may indicate a read error. This rearrangement joins TRBV5-4 to TRBJ1-2, with D possibly TRBD1 on 5 matching bases. Germline V gene data show CDR1 as SGHNT and CDR2 as YYREEE (reference sequence). This CDR3 region has 14 residues. The CDR3 loop is CASSRQGVIGDYTF. CDR3 nucleotides: TGTGCCAGCAGCCGGCAGGGAGTAATTGGGGACTACACATTC.

A remark on this clonotype: One base away lies a much larger clone, so this may be a sequencing read error. The chain has TRBV11-3 and TRBJ2-1; perhaps D is TRBD1 or TRBD2 (6 bases each). The length of the CDR3 is 13 residues. CDR1 is SGHNT and CDR2 is YENEEA in the germline V gene. The CDR3 sequence is CASSAGGYDEEFF. The CDR3 DNA sequence: TGCGCCAGCAGTGCCGGGGGCTACGATGAGGAGTTCTTC.